This T cell receptor (beta chain) was retrieved from a study of blood T cell repertoires in COVID-19. For the study at large: Samples came from the United States, Italy and Spain, spanning acute and convalescent COVID-19.

TCRdb keeps only in-frame clones here, not all; method: immunoSEQ multiplex PCR. The top ten clones hold roughly 5% of a sample with some 250,000 clones, approximately 86% of them seen once. Germline values: CDR1 LGHNA, CDR2 YNFKEQ. CDR3 length: 16 residues. Trimming removed 0 bases from V and 4 bases from J, with 15 bases in between. This rearrangement joins TRBV4-2 to TRBJ1-2; the D gene is possibly TRBD1 (5 bases). The receptor was isolated from a woman aged 55-70 years with COVID-19, enrolled during active disease. The sample consisted of peripheral blood. The CDR3 loop reads CASSQDLAGFLYGYTF. The CDR3 nucleotides are TGTGCCAGCAGCCAAGATTTGGCAGGGTTTCTCTATGGCTACACCTTC.